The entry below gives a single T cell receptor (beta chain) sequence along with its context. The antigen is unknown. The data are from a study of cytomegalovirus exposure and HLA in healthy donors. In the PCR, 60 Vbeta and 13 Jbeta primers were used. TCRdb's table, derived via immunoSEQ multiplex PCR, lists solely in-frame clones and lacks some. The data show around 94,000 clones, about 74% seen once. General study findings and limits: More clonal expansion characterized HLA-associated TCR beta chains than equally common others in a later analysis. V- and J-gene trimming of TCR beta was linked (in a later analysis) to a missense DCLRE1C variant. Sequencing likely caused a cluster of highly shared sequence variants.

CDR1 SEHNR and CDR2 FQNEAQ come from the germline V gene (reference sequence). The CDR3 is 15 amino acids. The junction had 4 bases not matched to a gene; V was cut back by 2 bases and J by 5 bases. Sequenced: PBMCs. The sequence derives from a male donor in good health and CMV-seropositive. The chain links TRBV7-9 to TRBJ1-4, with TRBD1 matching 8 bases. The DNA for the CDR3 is TGTGCCAGCAGCTTATTAGGGACAGGAAATGAAAAACTGTTTTTT. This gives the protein CASSLLGTGNEKLFF. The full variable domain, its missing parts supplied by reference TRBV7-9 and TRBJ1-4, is DTGVSQNPRHKITKRGQNVTFRCDPISEHNRLYWYRQTLGQGPEFLTYFQNEAQLEKSRLLSDRFSAERPKGSFSTLEIQRTEQGDSAMYLCASSLLGTGNEKLFFGSGTQLSVL.